These T cell receptor beta chains were read from a single sample in a study of shared clonotypes between healthy human individuals. Assay: immunoSEQ multiplex PCR; the TCRdb copy retains only in-frame clones and omits some. The top ten hold around 12% of the sample, which has over 400,000 clones, around 80% seen once. The sample was PBMCs. These receptors were obtained from a woman aged 40 to 55 in good health. Some clones in this sample may be carry-over from other donors' samples. The CDR3 runs from the conserved cysteine through the conserved F or W. Fields, in order: J gene, V gene, clone size, CDR3 protein. Where a row states a size, it is once, few, many or the class of an expanded clone; other rows omit it.

J gene: TRBJ1-2
V gene: TRBV7-9
clone size: -
CDR3 protein: CASSPGDRGHYGYTF

J gene: TRBJ2-2
V gene: TRBV5-1
clone size: once
CDR3 protein: CASSLEGRGTGELFF

J gene: TRBJ2-7
V gene: TRBV19
clone size: -
CDR3 protein: CASSRRGTRGEQYF

J gene: TRBJ2-1
V gene: TRBV10-3
clone size: -
CDR3 protein: CATQLGLEQFF

J gene: TRBJ2-1
V gene: TRBV9
clone size: -
CDR3 protein: CASSVGFDEQFF

J gene: TRBJ1-3
V gene: TRBV7-8
clone size: -
CDR3 protein: CASSLGGTGYTIYF

J gene: TRBJ2-5
V gene: TRBV18
clone size: -
CDR3 protein: CASSREAGSQETQYF

J gene: TRBJ2-3
V gene: TRBV9
clone size: -
CDR3 protein: CASSVTSGTDTQYF

J gene: TRBJ2-7
V gene: TRBV6-5
clone size: -
CDR3 protein: CASSPTGYEQYF

J gene: TRBJ2-7
V gene: TRBV28
clone size: -
CDR3 protein: CASSRASGGNYEQYF

J gene: TRBJ2-2
V gene: TRBV2
clone size: few
CDR3 protein: CASRRENTGELFF

J gene: TRBJ1-1
V gene: TRBV6-5
clone size: -
CDR3 protein: CATRQNTEAFF

J gene: TRBJ2-1
V gene: TRBV7-2
clone size: -
CDR3 protein: CASSARSVRGLNEQFF

J gene: TRBJ2-7
V gene: TRBV2
clone size: few
CDR3 protein: CASTSGGGSYEQYF

J gene: TRBJ1-4
V gene: TRBV5-6
clone size: few
CDR3 protein: CASSISPTATNEKLFF

J gene: TRBJ1-5
V gene: TRBV6-4
clone size: -
CDR3 protein: CASSNRVRDQPQHF

J gene: TRBJ2-3
V gene: TRBV28
clone size: many
CDR3 protein: CASSLLGSGSTDTQYF

J gene: TRBJ1-3
V gene: TRBV7-2
clone size: -
CDR3 protein: CASSLAGQGAGNTIYF

J gene: TRBJ2-2
V gene: TRBV28
clone size: -
CDR3 protein: CASSLRGLRTGELFF

J gene: TRBJ2-1
V gene: TRBV6-1
clone size: -
CDR3 protein: CASSEPGTGGNEQFF

J gene: TRBJ2-5
V gene: TRBV6-1
clone size: few
CDR3 protein: CASRLQETQYF

J gene: TRBJ2-4
V gene: TRBV2
clone size: -
CDR3 protein: CASSTGQLEGNIQYF

J gene: TRBJ2-7
V gene: TRBV13
clone size: once
CDR3 protein: CASSLGQGLAYEQYF

J gene: TRBJ2-6
V gene: TRBV7-9
clone size: -
CDR3 protein: CASSAWDTFSGANVLTF

J gene: TRBJ2-1
V gene: TRBV7-2
clone size: -
CDR3 protein: CASSLSGSGTYNEQFF

J gene: TRBJ1-3
V gene: TRBV28
clone size: -
CDR3 protein: CASSGGQGIGGNTIYF

J gene: TRBJ2-5
V gene: TRBV5-4
clone size: -
CDR3 protein: CASSFGQQETQYF

J gene: TRBJ1-1
V gene: TRBV10-3
clone size: -
CDR3 protein: CAIRGDTEAFF

J gene: TRBJ2-1
V gene: TRBV7-8
clone size: -
CDR3 protein: CASSLASGMNEQFF